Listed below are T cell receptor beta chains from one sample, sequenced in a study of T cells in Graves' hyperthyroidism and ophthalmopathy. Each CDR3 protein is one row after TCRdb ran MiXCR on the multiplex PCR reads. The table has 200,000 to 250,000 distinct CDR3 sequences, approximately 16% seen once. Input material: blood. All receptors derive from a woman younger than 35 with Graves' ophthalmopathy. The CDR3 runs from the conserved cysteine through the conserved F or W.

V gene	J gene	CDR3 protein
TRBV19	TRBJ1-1	CASSIGGWNTEAFF
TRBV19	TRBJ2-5	CASSIPGAETQYF
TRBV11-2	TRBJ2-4	CASRSSGRSAKNIQYF
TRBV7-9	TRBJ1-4	CASSAQSIPNEKLFF
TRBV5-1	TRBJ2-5	CASSLDVPRWETQYF
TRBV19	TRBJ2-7	CASSVRDNSYEQYF
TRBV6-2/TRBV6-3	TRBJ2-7	CASSYQTSGLDEQYF
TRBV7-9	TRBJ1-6	CASSLVGLTDSPLHF
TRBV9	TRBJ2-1	CASSVAPSGIYNEQFF
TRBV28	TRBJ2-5	CASRFTGTSGSAEETQYF
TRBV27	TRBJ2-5	CASSPMPRDSQETQYF
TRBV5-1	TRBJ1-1	CASSVGHRTNTAEAFF
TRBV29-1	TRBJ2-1	CSVDMTSGRYEQFF
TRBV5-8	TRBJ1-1	CASSDKVAGTEAFF
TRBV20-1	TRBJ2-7	CSAREGGPYEQYF
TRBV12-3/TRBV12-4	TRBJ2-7	CASRRNAGAKYEQYF
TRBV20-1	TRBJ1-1	CSARDLGRMNTEAFF
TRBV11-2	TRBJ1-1	CASSQKQGAFF
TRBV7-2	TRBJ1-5	CASSLVYGTGQPQHF
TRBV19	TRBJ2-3	CASCERGVPCTDTQYF
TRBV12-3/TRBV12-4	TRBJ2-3	CATTDTPGLAADTQYF
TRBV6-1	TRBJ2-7	CASSYGPGSYEQYF